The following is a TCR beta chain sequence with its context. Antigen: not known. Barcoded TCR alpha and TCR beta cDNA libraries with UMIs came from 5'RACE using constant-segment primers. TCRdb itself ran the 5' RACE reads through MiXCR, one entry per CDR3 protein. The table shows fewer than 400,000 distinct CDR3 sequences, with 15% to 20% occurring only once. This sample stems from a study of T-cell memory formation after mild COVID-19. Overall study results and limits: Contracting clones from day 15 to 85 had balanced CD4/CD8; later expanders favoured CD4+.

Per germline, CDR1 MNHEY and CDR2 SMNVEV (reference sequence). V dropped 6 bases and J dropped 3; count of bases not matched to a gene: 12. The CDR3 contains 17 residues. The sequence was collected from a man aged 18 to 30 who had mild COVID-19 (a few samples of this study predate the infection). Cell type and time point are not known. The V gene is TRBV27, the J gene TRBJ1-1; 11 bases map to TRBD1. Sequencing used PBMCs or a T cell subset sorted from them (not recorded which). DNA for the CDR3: TGTGCCAGCAGCTCTCCCGGGACAGGGGGTGGTTACACTGAAGCTTTCTTT. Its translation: CASSSPGTGGGYTEAFF.